These 29 T cell receptor beta chains were all obtained from the same sample, sequenced in a study of a mutant IDH1 vaccine in newly diagnosed glioma (dated by TCRdb to about 2021). This specimen's time point label, per the study, means: week 23, last vaccination. Each vaccine dose, consisting of 300 ug of a 20-mer mutant IDH1 peptide in Montanide, was administered subcutaneously with topical imiquimod. Library construction relied on the immunoSEQ multiplex PCR assay. Drawn from immuneACCESS, this table holds only the in-frame rearrangements with V and J called that TCRdb kept. Clones are partly lost; checked studies trace under half to an unresolved V gene and leave the rest unexplained. This sample holds approximately 45,000 clones; approximately 90% were observed only once. 3.5% to 4% of the sample is held by the ten biggest clonotypes. For these receptors, no antigen is known. The sample here was PBMCs, taken from a glioma patient whose treatment included an IDH1 peptide vaccine. The receptors were gathered from a man in his forties or fifties with glioma.

The chain carries TRBV9 and TRBJ2-2, with D uncertain. The V gene lost 4 bases and the J gene lost 6 bases, with 19 bases spanning the gap. Germline-derived CDR1 and CDR2 are SGDLS and YYNGEE. This CDR3 has 16 amino acids. CDR3 coding DNA: TGTGCCAGCAGCCCCCCAGGCGGCGGACGAGCCGGGGAGCTGTTTTTT. Translation: CASSPPGGGRAGELFF.

The chain joins TRBV28 to TRBJ2-7; TRBD1 agrees at 11 bases. The V gene's germline CDR1 is MDHEN and CDR2 SYDVKM. This CDR3 is 16 amino acids long. Germline trimming cut 4 bases from V and 2 bases from J; bases unmatched to any gene: 7. The CDR3 region is CASSSLGQGATYEQYF. In nucleotides, the CDR3 is TGTGCCAGCAGTTCCCTAGGACAGGGGGCAACCTACGAGCAGTACTTC.

The chain couples TRBV6-6 to TRBJ2-3; no definite D call. The CDR3 runs 11 residues. Germline CDR1 and CDR2: MNHNY and SVGAGI (reference sequence). V was shortened by 3 bases and J by 10 bases, with 8 bases between the two germline ends. Here the CDR3 reads CASSYKGSQYF. As DNA, the CDR3 is TGTGCCAGCAGTTATAAGGGTTCGCAGTATTTT.

This chain uses TRBV19 with TRBJ2-2, with no clear D. V was cut by 4 bases and J by 2 bases, with 11 bases left in between. The germline V gene has CDR1 LNHDA and CDR2 SQIVND (reference sequence). CDR3 length equals 15 residues. The CDR3 DNA follows: TGTGCCAGTAGTACGCCCCCTAGAAACACCGGGGAGCTGTTTTTT. Its protein product is CASSTPPRNTGELFF.

V usage is TRBV7-8 and J usage is TRBJ2-5; D is unresolved. CDR1 and CDR2 (germline): SGHVS, FQNEAQ. CDR3 size: 15 residues. V was trimmed by 5 bases and J by 5 bases, leaving 18 bases between them. The CDR3 sequence: CASSPYPGRRETQYF. CDR3 in DNA: TGTGCCAGCAGCCCGTACCCGGGCCGACGGGAGACCCAGTACTTC.

The chain combines TRBV29-1 with TRBJ1-1, with unresolved D. This CDR3 is built from 12 residues. CDR1 and CDR2 from the germline V gene are SQVTM and ANQGSEA. Trimming pared 2 bases from V and 7 bases from J, leaving 11 bases between. CDR3 in amino acids: CSVESAVLEAFF. The CDR3 nucleotides are TGCAGCGTTGAATCGGCAGTCCTTGAAGCTTTCTTT.

The chain has TRBV30 and TRBJ1-3, with D unclear. Germline values: CDR1 GTSNPN, CDR2 SVGIG (reference sequence). The CDR3 length is 15 residues. Trimming shortened V by 0 bases and J by 0 bases, and 9 bases separated the two germline ends. This CDR3 is CAWSVLVDSGNTIYF. The CDR3, as DNA: TGTGCCTGGAGTGTACTGGTCGACTCTGGAAACACCATATATTTT.

The chain recombines TRBV4-1 with TRBJ2-2, with a tentative D call TRBD2 (5 bases). The V gene lost 4 bases and the J gene lost 7 bases, with 13 bases spanning the gap. The length of the CDR3 is 14 residues. The germline V gene encodes CDR1 MGHRA and CDR2 YSYEKL. The CDR3 sequence is CASSRGLDHGELFF. The CDR3 coding sequence is TGCGCCAGCAGCCGCGGACTCGACCACGGGGAGCTGTTTTTT.

The V and J genes are TRBV6-6 and TRBJ1-2, with 7 bases lining up with TRBD1. Germline trimming cut 7 bases from V and 5 bases from J; bases unmatched to any gene: 10. This CDR3 region has 14 residues. Germline V gives CDR1 MNHNY, CDR2 SVGAGI (reference sequence). CDR3: CASIQDREYYGYTF. The DNA for the CDR3 is TGTGCCAGCATCCAAGACAGGGAATATTATGGCTACACCTTC.

The chain couples TRBV14 to TRBJ2-3; 7 bases are a match to TRBD2. V lost 2 bases to trimming and J lost 0 bases; unmatched junction nucleotides: 5. Germline V gives CDR1 SGHDN, CDR2 FVKESK. CDR3 size: 16 residues. CDR3 sequence reads: CASSQSSGYSTDTQYF. The CDR3 nucleotides read TGTGCCAGCAGCCAATCTAGCGGATATAGCACAGATACGCAGTATTTT.

The gene calls are TRBV6-5 and TRBJ1-1, with 8 bases identical to TRBD1. Unmatched junction bases numbered 3, after V lost 4 bases and J lost 2 bases. Germline lookup yields CDR1 MNHEY and CDR2 SVGAGI. The CDR3 has 14 amino acids. CDR3 sequence: CASSSGGRNTEAFF. CDR3 in DNA: TGTGCCAGCAGTTCAGGGGGCCGAAACACTGAAGCTTTCTTT.

The chain joins TRBV7-9 to TRBJ2-5; 7 bases align to TRBD2. V was clipped by 4 bases and J by 4 bases; unmatched bases: 6. This CDR3 region has 14 residues. Germline V CDR1 and CDR2: SEHNR, FQNEAQ (reference sequence). As DNA, the CDR3 is TGTGCCAGCAGCTACAAAGGACTAGTAGAGACCCAGTACTTC. Translated: CASSYKGLVETQYF.

The chain uses TRBV2 and TRBJ2-7; no clear D. V was clipped by 3 bases and J by 4 bases, with 10 bases between them. Germline loops: CDR1 SNHLY, CDR2 FYNNEI. This CDR3 has 13 amino acids. The CDR3 reads CASSDLLGYEQYF. The CDR3 bases are TGTGCCAGCAGTGACTTGTTGGGGTACGAGCAGTACTTC.

The genes are TRBV19 and TRBJ2-3, with no clear D. This CDR3 has 14 residues. V was cut by 7 bases and J by 2 bases, with 13 bases left in between. Germline values: CDR1 LNHDA, CDR2 SQIVND (reference sequence). In DNA, the CDR3 is TGTGCCAGTACAGTGGGTACCTACACAGATACGCAGTATTTT. Translation: CASTVGTYTDTQYF. Together with reference TRBV19 and TRBJ2-3, the CDR3 gives the full variable domain: DGGITQSPKYLFRKEGQNVTLSCEQNLNHDAMYWYRQDPGQGLRLIYYSQIVNDFQKGDIAEGYSVSREKKESFPLTVTSAQKNPTAFYLCASTVGTYTDTQYFGPGTRLTVL.

This sequence joins TRBV27 and TRBJ2-2; TRBD2 agrees at 8 bases. The V segment lost 6 bases and the J segment 3 bases; nucleotides outside the gene matches: 12. The CDR3 has 17 amino acids. The germline V gene has CDR1 MNHEY and CDR2 SMNVEV (reference sequence). The CDR3 here is CASRGGSGVRHTGELFF. The CDR3 DNA reads as TGTGCCAGCAGGGGGGGTAGCGGGGTCAGACACACCGGGGAGCTGTTTTTT.

The rearrangement joins TRBV2 to TRBJ2-7; 9 nucleotides line up with TRBD1. Germline CDR1 SNHLY, CDR2 FYNNEI. The length of the CDR3 is 13 residues. Losses at the gene ends were 7 bases for V and 3 bases for J; bases not matched to a gene: 4. The CDR3 sequence is CASKGQGNYEQYF. The CDR3 DNA is TGTGCCAGCAAGGGACAGGGTAACTACGAGCAGTACTTC.

The chain is built from TRBV19 and TRBJ2-7, with 15 bases identical to TRBD2. Looked up from germline, CDR1 is LNHDA and CDR2 is SQIVND (reference sequence). With 6 bases clipped from V and 4 bases from J, the junction kept 10 bases outside the gene matches. This CDR3 contains 17 residues. The CDR3 is CASSPGLAGGGGYEQYF. DNA of the CDR3: TGTGCCAGTAGCCCGGGACTAGCGGGGGGCGGGGGTTACGAGCAGTACTTC.

The chain links TRBV7-9 to TRBJ2-3; no firm D call. V lost 2 bases and J 0 bases, leaving 9 bases between the germline ends. The CDR3 runs 15 residues. Germline lookup yields CDR1 SEHNR and CDR2 FQNEAQ (reference sequence). The CDR3 DNA reads as TGTGCCAGCAGCTTATCACAGATTAGCACAGATACGCAGTATTTT. It translates to CASSLSQISTDTQYF.

This chain uses TRBV25-1 with TRBJ1-2, with 11 bases that match TRBD1. V lost 6 bases and J lost 6; bases outside the gene matches: 9. CDR3 length: 15 amino acids. Per germline, CDR1 MGHDK and CDR2 SYGVNS. CDR3: CASSDGTGGKHGYTF. In DNA form, the CDR3 reads TGTGCCAGCAGCGACGGGACAGGGGGTAAACATGGCTACACCTTC.

J is TRBJ1-5 and V is TRBV4-2; D gene uncertain. V lost 1 base and J lost 7, with 11 bases in between. Germline-derived CDR1 and CDR2 are LGHNA and YNFKEQ. The CDR3 contains 14 residues. This CDR3 is CASSQASPAQPQHF. The DNA of the CDR3 is TGTGCCAGCAGCCAAGCCAGCCCCGCCCAGCCCCAGCATTTT.

This clone was counted between two and nine times. The chain uses TRBV7-8 and TRBJ2-1, with D perhaps matching TRBD2 (6 bases). CDR3 length: 13 amino acids. V shed 4 bases and J shed 9 bases, with 13 bases lying between them. Looked up from germline, CDR1 is SGHVS and CDR2 is FQNEAQ. CDR3 DNA: TGTGCCAGCAGCTCCTACCGCGGGACTGAGCAGTTCTTC. It translates to CASSSYRGTEQFF. Using reference TRBV7-8 and TRBJ2-1 for the parts outside the CDR3, the full variable domain is GAGVSQSPRYKVAKRGQDVALRCDPISGHVSLFWYQQALGQGPEFLTYFQNEAQLDKSGLPSDRFFAERPEGSVSTLKIQRTQQEDSAVYLCASSSYRGTEQFFGPGTRLTVL.

This chain uses TRBV19 with TRBJ1-5; D is unresolved. With 2 bases removed from V and 10 bases from J, the gap between germline ends came to 9 bases. This CDR3 spans 12 amino acids. In germline, CDR1 is LNHDA, CDR2 SQIVND (reference sequence). CDR3 sequence: CASSIRPFPQHF. The CDR3 DNA reads as TGTGCCAGTAGTATAAGACCGTTTCCCCAGCATTTT.

This clone was detected only once. V usage is TRBV7-3 and J usage is TRBJ1-1; D gene uncertain. The germline gives CDR1 SGHTA, CDR2 FQGTGA. V shed 2 bases and J shed 1 base, with 5 bases lying between them. The CDR3 length is 13 residues. In DNA, the CDR3 is TGTGCCAGCAGCTTATCAGGGAACACTGAAGCTTTCTTT. Translating it yields CASSLSGNTEAFF.

V is TRBV19 and J is TRBJ2-7, with D unclear. The germline V gene has CDR1 LNHDA and CDR2 SQIVND (reference sequence). This CDR3 has 13 amino acids. V lost 1 base to trimming and J lost 4 bases, with 8 bases between them. The CDR3 here is CASSIAGRYEQYF. In DNA form, the CDR3 reads TGTGCCAGTAGTATAGCCGGGCGGTACGAGCAGTACTTC.

The V and J genes are TRBV4-1 and TRBJ1-4; D might be TRBD1 (5 bases). The CDR3 sequence is 17 residues long. The V gene lost 3 bases and the J gene lost 4 bases, with 18 bases spanning the gap. Germline CDR1 MGHRA, CDR2 YSYEKL. The CDR3 coding sequence is TGCGCCAGCAGCCAGATCCTAAGGGGACGGAATAATGAAAAACTGTTTTTT. This encodes CASSQILRGRNNEKLFF.

This chain links TRBV19 with TRBJ1-6; D gene unclear. The CDR3 sequence is 13 residues long. V shed 10 bases and J shed 9 bases, with 16 bases lying between them. The germline V gene encodes CDR1 LNHDA and CDR2 SQIVND (reference sequence). The CDR3 loop is CANRQDLISPLHF. CDR3 nucleotide sequence: TGTGCCAATCGCCAGGACCTGATTTCACCCCTCCACTTT.

V gene TRBV27 combines with J gene TRBJ1-2, with D possibly TRBD1 on 5 matching bases. V dropped 5 bases and J dropped 2 bases, with 9 bases sitting between them. The length of the CDR3 is 13 residues. CDR1 and CDR2 (germline): MNHEY, SMNVEV (reference sequence). The CDR3, as DNA: TGTGCCAGCAGTGCCAGGGCAAACTATGGCTACACCTTC. Residues: CASSARANYGYTF.

The chain joins TRBV7-2 to TRBJ1-4; D unclear. Deletions cut 4 bases from V and 3 bases from J, with 12 bases between. Germline lookup yields CDR1 SGHTA and CDR2 FQGNSA. This CDR3 is built from 15 residues. Written as DNA, the CDR3 is TGTGCCAGCAGCTCATGGGAGGGCGCTAATGAAAAACTGTTTTTT. It encodes CASSSWEGANEKLFF.

The J gene is TRBJ1-1, the V gene TRBV7-2; the D gene is possibly TRBD1 (6 bases). V was clipped by 3 bases and J by 3 bases, with 20 bases between them. The CDR3 has 17 residues. The germline V gene encodes CDR1 SGHTA and CDR2 FQGNSA. The CDR3 coding sequence is TGTGCCAGCAGCTTCCGTCCCGGGGGCGCTGAGGACACTGAAGCTTTCTTT. Translating gives CASSFRPGGAEDTEAFF.